The clone carrying this T cell receptor beta chain has ten or more counts. Its matching antigen is unknown. The CDR3 end lies 3 residues beyond the end of the read and is filled in from the germline J gene. The data were obtained in a study of T cell clonality in common variable immunodeficiency. Study results and caveats: Repertoire-complication correlations in CVID were limited by patient heterogeneity. CVID subjects had higher TCRbeta clonality than healthy controls, most marked in about a third. In common variable immunodeficiency, TCR beta chains reportedly carried fewer deletions and N-nucleotide insertions.

The CDR3 is made up of 12 amino acids. J was trimmed by 7 bases and V by 7 bases; bases with no gene match: 6. Germline assignment: CDR1 SQVTM and CDR2 ANQGSEA. The repertoire was sequenced with immunoSEQ multiplex PCR; TCRdb's copy has only in-frame clones and lacks some. The table records 35,000 to 50,000 clones without singletons, the ten largest covering 1.3% to 1.5%. The clonotype was recovered from a person aged 18 to 69 in good health. This rearrangement joins TRBV29-1 to TRBJ2-1, with TRBD1 matching 8 bases. Sequencing input: peripheral blood mononuclear cells. Partial CDR3 DNA: TGCAGCGCGGACAGGGCTAGGAATGAG. Residues: CSADRARNE. The CDR3 in full is CSADRARNEQFF.